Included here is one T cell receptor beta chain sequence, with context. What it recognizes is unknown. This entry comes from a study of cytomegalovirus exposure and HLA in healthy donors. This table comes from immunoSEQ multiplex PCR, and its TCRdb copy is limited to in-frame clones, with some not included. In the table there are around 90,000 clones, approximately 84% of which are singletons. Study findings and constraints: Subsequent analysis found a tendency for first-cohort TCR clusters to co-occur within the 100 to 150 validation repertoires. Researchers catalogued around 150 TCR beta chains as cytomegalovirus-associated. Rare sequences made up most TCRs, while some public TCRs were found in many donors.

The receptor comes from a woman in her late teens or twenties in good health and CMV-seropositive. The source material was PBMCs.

CDR3 sequence (DNA): TGTGCCAGCAGCTGGGCCGGGACAGCCTCCGGGGAGCTGTTTTTT. Translation: CASSWAGTASGELFF. The V call is TRBV5-8, the J call TRBJ2-2; 7 nucleotides align to TRBD1. The CDR3 covers 15 residues. Trimming took 3 bases from V and 6 from J; bases not matched to a gene: 8. Germline V CDR1 and CDR2: SGHTS, YDEGEE.